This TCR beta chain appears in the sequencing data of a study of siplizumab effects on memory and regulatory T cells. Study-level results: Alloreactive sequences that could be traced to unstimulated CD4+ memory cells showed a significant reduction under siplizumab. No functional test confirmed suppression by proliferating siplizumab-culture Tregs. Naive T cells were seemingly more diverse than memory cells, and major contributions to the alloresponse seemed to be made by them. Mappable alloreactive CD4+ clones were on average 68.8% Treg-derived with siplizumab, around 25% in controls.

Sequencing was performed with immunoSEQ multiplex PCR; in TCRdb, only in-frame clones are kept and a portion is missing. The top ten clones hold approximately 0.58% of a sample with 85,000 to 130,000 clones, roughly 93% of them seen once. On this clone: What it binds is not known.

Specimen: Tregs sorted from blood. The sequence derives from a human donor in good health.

CDR3 coding DNA: TGCGCCAGCAGCTTGGCCCTAGGGGCTGGGGAGACCCAGTACTTC. Translated: CASSLALGAGETQYF. The rearrangement links TRBV5-1 to TRBJ2-5, with TRBD1 as a possible D gene (5 bases). The CDR3 sequence is 15 residues long. The germline gives CDR1 SGHRS, CDR2 YFSETQ. The germline V and J ends were trimmed by 0 bases and 5 bases, with 14 bases remaining between them.